A single sample is the source of the 29 T cell receptor beta chains below, sequenced in a study of neurological immune-mediated disorders. TCRdb re-called the 5' RACE reads with MiXCR, one entry per CDR3 protein. The sample records some 49,000 distinct CDR3 sequences, roughly 14% being singletons. The time point: longitudinal time-point 2. What was sequenced was PBMCs. Source of these receptors: a male donor with HTLV-1-associated myelopathy (HAM/TSP).

J is TRBJ1-1 and V is TRBV5-1; TRBD1 is a possible D gene (6 bases). CDR3 length: 14 amino acids. V lost 0 bases, J lost 7 bases, and 13 bases lay in between. From germline, CDR1 is SGHRS and CDR2 YFSETQ. CDR3 sequence: CASSLARGALEAFF. DNA for the CDR3: TGCGCCAGCAGCTTGGCCCGGGGGGCCCTTGAAGCTTTCTTT.

This clonotype was seen at least ten times. The V gene is TRBV5-6, the J gene TRBJ2-3; possibly TRBD1 or TRBD2 for D (5 bases each). The V and J ends lost 4 bases and 9 bases respectively, with 9 bases between them. There are 11 residues in the CDR3. CDR1 and CDR2 from the germline V gene are SGHDT and YYEEEE. The CDR3 nucleotides read TGTGCCAGCAGCCTCCGGGACACGCAGTATTTT. Protein sequence: CASSLRDTQYF.

This clonotype showed up many times. This chain uses TRBV5-1 with TRBJ2-5, with TRBD1 identical over 7 bases. The trim removed 4 bases at V and 4 bases at J, leaving 10 bases unmatched. The CDR3 length is 15 residues. Germline V gene data show CDR1 as SGHRS and CDR2 as YFSETQ. The CDR3 region is CASSPEQGIRETQYF. In DNA form, the CDR3 reads TGCGCCAGCAGCCCGGAACAGGGGATCCGAGAGACCCAGTACTTC.

As regards this clonotype: This may arise from a read error, as a much more abundant clone is one base away. This sequence joins TRBV7-2 and TRBJ2-1; either TRBD1 or TRBD2 may fit D (6 bases each). CDR3 size: 16 residues. Trimming left V 5 bases short and J 5 bases short, with 19 bases between. Germline V gives CDR1 SGHTA, CDR2 FQGNSA. The CDR3 DNA reads as TGTGCCAGCAGCATCCCTGGGGGGCAGGGGAACAATGAGCAGTTCTTC. Translation gives CASSIPGGQGNNEQFF.

This clonotype has ten or more counts. The chain employs TRBV4-3 and TRBJ2-1; no clear D. The CDR3 loop spans 15 amino acids. V shed 0 bases and J shed 2 bases, with 8 bases lying between them. The germline CDR1 and CDR2 sequences are LGHNA and YSLEER. CDR3 bases: TGCGCCAGCAGCCAAGAAATCGGACCCTACAATGAGCAGTTCTTC. It translates to CASSQEIGPYNEQFF.

This clonotype has just a few counts. The chain is built from TRBV29-1 and TRBJ2-4, with a possible D match to TRBD2 (5 bases). V dropped 7 bases and J dropped 7 bases, with 14 bases sitting between them. This CDR3 spans 12 amino acids. The germline CDR1 and CDR2 sequences are SQVTM and ANQGSEA. As DNA, the CDR3 is TGCAGCGAAGAAGGGCCGGGGAACATTCAGTACTTC. This translates into CSEEGPGNIQYF.

This clonotype was detected ten times or more. This rearrangement joins TRBV7-9 to TRBJ2-7; D gene uncertain. Germline V lookup: CDR1 SEHNR, CDR2 FQNEAQ (reference sequence). The V end was cut by 6 bases, the J end by 3 bases, with 18 bases between. The CDR3 runs 15 residues. CDR3 sequence reads: CASSPRPSHNYEQYF. In DNA form, the CDR3 reads TGTGCCAGCAGTCCAAGACCGAGTCATAACTACGAGCAGTACTTC.

This clonotype appeared many times. This chain joins TRBV7-2 and TRBJ1-1; no clear D. Germline assignment: CDR1 SGHTA and CDR2 FQGNSA. This CDR3 region has 13 residues. V was trimmed by 8 bases and J by 0 bases, leaving 10 bases between them. In DNA, the CDR3 is TGTGCCAGCGCCCGGGAGATGAACACTGAAGCTTTCTTT. Its translation: CASAREMNTEAFF.

In the case of this clonotype: A read error may produce the germline difference seen at one junction end. The chain recombines TRBV6-5 with TRBJ1-3, with D unresolved. The CDR3 is 15 residues long. Germline-derived CDR1 and CDR2 are MNHEY and SVGAGI. The CDR3 DNA is TGCCAGCAGTTACTCGAAGGCCGGTCCGGAAACACCATATATTTT. Protein: CQQLLEGRSGNTIYF.

The table lists this clonotype with many counts. This chain connects TRBV29-1 to TRBJ1-2, with a weak D call TRBD1 (5 bases). The V and J ends lost 6 bases and 8 bases respectively, with 10 bases between them. Germline V gives CDR1 SQVTM, CDR2 ANQGSEA. This CDR3 region has 10 residues. The CDR3, as DNA: TGCAGCGTCGAGGAGGGGGGCTACACCTTC. Amino acid sequence: CSVEEGGYTF.

This clonotype was found many times. The rearrangement joins TRBV29-1 to TRBJ1-2, with TRBD1 as a possible D gene (5 bases). In germline, CDR1 is SQVTM, CDR2 ANQGSEA. V was pared by 7 bases and J by 8 bases, with 23 bases between. There are 14 residues in the CDR3. In nucleotides, the CDR3 is TGCAGCGCCTCCTCCGGGACGGGATGGGAAGGCTACACCTTC. Amino acid sequence: CSASSGTGWEGYTF.

This rearrangement joins TRBV5-6 to TRBJ2-7, with TRBD2 matching over 8 bases. V shed 3 bases and J 7 bases; nucleotides not matched to a gene: 15. This CDR3 contains 16 residues. The germline CDR1 and CDR2 sequences are SGHDT and YYEEEE. In DNA form, the CDR3 reads TGTGCCAGCAGCTGGTTCCCAGCGGGGGCCCCTCGTGAGCAGTACTTC. This codes for CASSWFPAGAPREQYF. The entire variable domain, with the rest obtained from reference TRBV5-6 and TRBJ2-7, is as follows: DAGVTQSPTHLIKTRGQQVTLRCSPKSGHDTVSWYQQALGQGPQFIFQYYEEEERQRGNFPDRFSGHQFPNYSSELNVNALLLGDSALYLCASSWFPAGAPREQYFGPGTRLTVT.

This clonotype was counted many times. The chain is built from TRBV20-1 and TRBJ1-4; tentative D call: TRBD1 (6 bases). Trimming removed 4 bases at V and 5 bases at J, with 17 bases between. Germline CDR1 DFQATT, CDR2 SNEGSKA (reference sequence). CDR3 length: 15 amino acids. The CDR3 sequence: CSAIGTTWGNEKLFF. CDR3 coding DNA: TGCAGTGCTATAGGGACAACCTGGGGCAATGAAAAACTGTTTTTT.

This clonotype was counted at least ten times. V is TRBV5-1 and J is TRBJ2-6; D gene ambiguous. The CDR3 is 16 residues long. CDR1 is SGHRS and CDR2 is YFSETQ in the germline V gene. V lost 0 bases to trimming and J lost 6 bases, with 13 bases between them. Here the CDR3 reads CASSLDLASEANVLTF. In nucleotides, the CDR3 is TGCGCCAGCAGCTTGGATCTCGCCTCCGAGGCCAACGTCCTGACTTTC.

This clonotype appeared many times. The chain employs TRBV5-8 and TRBJ1-4, with a possible D match to TRBD1 (5 bases). This CDR3 has 13 residues. The V end was cut by 4 bases, the J end by 8 bases, with 12 bases between. Germline lookup yields CDR1 SGHTS and CDR2 YDEGEE. For the CDR3, the DNA is TGTGCCAGCAGCCCCCGGACAAGGGAAAAACTGTTTTTT. As protein: CASSPRTREKLFF. The entire variable domain, with the rest obtained from reference TRBV5-8 and TRBJ1-4, is as follows: EAGVTQSPTHLIKTRGQQATLRCSPISGHTSVYWYQQALGLGLQFLLWYDEGEERNRGNFPPRFSGRQFPNYSSELNVNALELEDSALYLCASSPRTREKLFFGSGTQLSVL.

This clonotype was recorded at least ten times. The junction shows a germline mismatch at one end, possibly a read error. V usage is TRBV5-1 and J usage is TRBJ1-1, with D possibly being TRBD1 (5 bases). The CDR3 has 14 residues. CDR1 and CDR2 (germline): SGHRS, YFSETQ. The DNA of the CDR3 is TGCGCCAGCACCTTGGGAGGAGGGGTCACTGAAGCTTTCTTT. Translated: CASTLGGGVTEAFF.

This clonotype occurred a few times. The chain has TRBV7-2 and TRBJ1-3; D is unresolved. CDR1 SGHTA and CDR2 FQGNSA come from the germline V gene. The CDR3 loop spans 13 amino acids. The V gene lost 5 bases and the J gene lost 0 bases, with 5 bases spanning the gap. CDR3 amino acids: CASSQNSGNTIYF. DNA of the CDR3: TGTGCCAGCAGCCAAAACTCTGGAAACACCATATATTTT.

Concerning this clonotype itself: This may be a read error, as it is one base from a much larger clone. This chain links TRBV18 with TRBJ2-7; D remains ambiguous. This CDR3 is built from 16 residues. Trimming removed 3 bases at V and 0 bases at J, with 15 bases between. CDR1 and CDR2 (germline): KGHSH, LQKENI. Written as DNA, the CDR3 is TGTGCCAGCTCACCGGCCCCCGGGCAGAGCTCCTACGAGCAGTACTTC. Its protein product is CASSPAPGQSSYEQYF.

This clonotype was counted ten times or more. The chain has TRBV6-2 or TRBV6-3 and TRBJ2-1; the D is unclear. Trimming removed 4 bases from V and 8 bases from J, with 9 bases in between. The V gene's germline CDR1 is MNHEY and CDR2 SVGEGT. This CDR3 spans 12 amino acids. CDR3 coding DNA: TGTGCCAGCAGTTTAGGTTCTGATGAGCAGTTCTTC. Translating gives CASSLGSDEQFF.

This clonotype was recorded many times. This chain links TRBV9 with TRBJ2-7; TRBD1 is a possible D gene (6 bases). This CDR3 comprises 15 residues. CDR1 and CDR2 from the germline V gene are SGDLS and YYNGEE. The V and J ends lost 0 bases and 1 base respectively, with 11 bases between them. As DNA, the CDR3 is TGTGCCAGCAGCGTAGAACCACAGGGTTCCTACGAGCAGTACTTC. Amino acids: CASSVEPQGSYEQYF.

This clonotype is medium-sized. The DNA of the CDR3 is TGCGCCAGCAGCTTGGCCCTCGGGGGGCTGAACACTGAAGCTTTCTTT. It yields the protein CASSLALGGLNTEAFF. The chain is built from TRBV5-1 and TRBJ1-1, with D maybe TRBD1 (6 bases). The V end was cut by 0 bases, the J end by 0 bases, with 12 bases between. The CDR3 extends over 16 amino acids. Germline CDR1 SGHRS, CDR2 YFSETQ.

This clonotype was observed at least ten times. The chain links TRBV20-1 to TRBJ1-1, with 10 bases aligning to TRBD1. Germline trimming cut 5 bases from V and 4 bases from J; bases unmatched to any gene: 7. The CDR3 length is 14 residues. The germline V gene encodes CDR1 DFQATT and CDR2 SNEGSKA (reference sequence). The CDR3 sequence: CSAGDRGRITEAFF. The DNA for the CDR3 is TGCAGTGCTGGCGACAGGGGGCGAATCACTGAAGCTTTCTTT.

Many counts were recorded for this clonotype. V usage is TRBV29-1 and J usage is TRBJ2-7; a weak D match, TRBD2 (6 bases). Germline values: CDR1 SQVTM, CDR2 ANQGSEA. Trimming cost V 6 bases and J 5 bases, with 17 bases left between them. The CDR3 runs to 13 residues. The CDR3 nucleotides are TGCAGCGTCTCCTTGGGCCGCGGGGACGAGCAGTACTTC. It translates to CSVSLGRGDEQYF.

In this sample, this clonotype turned up many times. The chain uses TRBV5-1 and TRBJ2-7; D call uncertain. Trimming left V 0 bases short and J 0 bases short, with 4 bases between. The CDR3 length is 13 residues. Germline-derived CDR1 and CDR2 are SGHRS and YFSETQ. This chain's CDR3 is CASSLELSYEQYF. Here the CDR3 DNA reads TGCGCCAGCAGCTTGGAACTCTCCTACGAGCAGTACTTC.

Ten or more counts support this clonotype. The chain recombines TRBV28 with TRBJ1-2; D is possibly TRBD1 (5 bases). Germline V gives CDR1 MDHEN, CDR2 SYDVKM. The CDR3 is made up of 13 amino acids. V dropped 7 bases and J dropped 4 bases, with 13 bases sitting between them. CDR3 sequence reads: CASTQGLGYGYTF. The CDR3 nucleotides are TGTGCCAGCACCCAGGGTCTCGGCTATGGCTACACCTTC.

This clonotype was seen ten or more times. The genes are TRBV24-1 and TRBJ2-1, with a tentative D call TRBD2 (5 bases). Germline-derived CDR1 and CDR2 are KGHDR and SFDVKD. The CDR3 consists of 13 residues. The ends were cut back, 9 bases at V and 2 bases at J, with 10 bases in the middle. CDR3 residues: CATAAGPYNEQFF. DNA for the CDR3: TGTGCCACCGCGGCGGGTCCCTACAATGAGCAGTTCTTC.

This clonotype has ten or more counts. The chain carries TRBV7-2 and TRBJ2-7; D remains ambiguous. This CDR3 has 15 amino acids. V lost 0 bases and J lost 4, with 13 bases in between. The germline gives CDR1 SGHTA, CDR2 FQGNSA. CDR3 sequence reads: CASSLAIDTSYEQYF. As DNA, the CDR3 is TGTGCCAGCAGCTTAGCTATTGACACCAGTTACGAGCAGTACTTC. The full variable domain, in which reference TRBV7-2 and TRBJ2-7 provide the parts outside the CDR3, is GAGVSQSPSNKVTEKGKDVELRCDPISGHTALYWYRQSLGQGLEFLIYFQGNSAPDKSGLPSDRFSAERTGGSVSTLTIQRTQQEDSAVYLCASSLAIDTSYEQYFGPGTRLTVT.

This clonotype was counted ten times or more. The CDR3 region is CASSLPRQGGYGNTIYF. CDR3 coding DNA: TGTGCCAGCAGCTTACCCCGTCAGGGGGGGTATGGAAACACCATATATTTT. The V call is TRBV5-5, the J call TRBJ1-3; 7 positions agree with TRBD1. CDR1 is SGHKS and CDR2 is YYEKEE in the germline V gene (reference sequence). J was trimmed by 3 bases and V by 2 bases; bases with no gene match: 11. The CDR3 has 17 residues.

This clonotype was recorded many times. The chain carries TRBV14 and TRBJ2-1; TRBD2 agrees at 10 bases. Trimming took 1 base from V and 5 from J; bases not matched to a gene: 8. CDR3 length: 17 residues. The V gene's germline CDR1 is SGHDN and CDR2 FVKESK. CDR3 nucleotide sequence: TGTGCCAGCAGCCAAGCTGGGGCAGGGACTAGCGACAATGAGCAGTTCTTC. Translating gives CASSQAGAGTSDNEQFF.